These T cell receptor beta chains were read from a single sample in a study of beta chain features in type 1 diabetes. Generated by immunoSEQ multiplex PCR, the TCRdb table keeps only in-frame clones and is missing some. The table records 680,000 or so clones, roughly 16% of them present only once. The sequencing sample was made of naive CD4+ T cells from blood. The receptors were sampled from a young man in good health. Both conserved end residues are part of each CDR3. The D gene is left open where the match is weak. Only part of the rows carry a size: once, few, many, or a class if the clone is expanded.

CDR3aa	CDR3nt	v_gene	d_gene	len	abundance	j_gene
CASSLKVNTEAFF	TGTGCCAGCAGTTTAAAGGTGAACACTGAAGCTTTCTTT	TRBV27	NA	13	NA	TRBJ1-1
CAWMGGTISGANVLTF	TGTGCCTGGATGGGGGGAACCATCTCTGGGGCCAACGTCCTGACTTTC	TRBV30	NA	16	NA	TRBJ2-6
CASSVAGTGHYGYTF	TGTGCCAGCAGCGTAGCCGGGACAGGACACTATGGCTACACCTTC	TRBV9	TRBD1	15	few	TRBJ1-2
CASSLGQGRRSPLHF	TGTGCCAGCAGCTTGGGGCAGGGCCGGCGCTCACCCCTCCACTTT	TRBV5-6	NA	15	few	TRBJ1-6
CASSHRDYGVTDTQYF	TGCGCCAGCAGCCACCGGGACTATGGGGTCACAGATACGCAGTATTTT	TRBV5-1	TRBD2	16	NA	TRBJ2-3
CASSSEWRALEAFF	TGTGCCAGCAGCTCGGAGTGGAGGGCCCTTGAGGCTTTCTTT	TRBV11-2	NA	14	NA	TRBJ1-1
CASNPSGQGRYTQYF	TGTGCCAGCAACCCCTCCGGACAGGGTCGATATACGCAGTATTTT	TRBV9	TRBD1	15	few	TRBJ2-3
CASGNRGPGANVLTF	TGTGCCAGCGGGAACAGGGGGCCTGGGGCCAACGTCCTGACTTTC	TRBV6-5	TRBD1	15	NA	TRBJ2-6
CASSVSGIYNEQFF	TGTGCCAGCTCAGTAAGCGGGATCTACAATGAGCAGTTCTTC	TRBV18	TRBD2	14	NA	TRBJ2-1
CASSVGYSGANVLTF	TGTGCCAGCAGCGTAGGGTACTCTGGGGCCAACGTCCTGACTTTC	TRBV9	NA	15	few	TRBJ2-6
CATRDRTTSEQYF	TGTGCCACCCGGGACAGAACTACGAGCGAGCAGTACTTC	TRBV19	TRBD1	13	few	TRBJ2-7
CASSGSGAETQYF	TGTGCTAGCAGCGGGTCCGGGGCGGAGACCCAGTACTTC	TRBV7-7	NA	13	once	TRBJ2-5
CASSRHGQGSDNQPQHF	TGTGCCAGTAGTCGCCACGGACAGGGGTCTGACAATCAGCCCCAGCATTTT	TRBV19	TRBD1	17	NA	TRBJ1-5
CAWISLRGREQYF	TGTGCCTGGATCTCTCTTCGGGGTAGGGAGCAGTACTTC	TRBV30	NA	13	NA	TRBJ2-7
CASTLGGGPYEQYF	TGTGCCAGTACCCTAGGCGGGGGGCCCTACGAGCAGTACTTC	TRBV19	TRBD2	14	few	TRBJ2-7
CASSFDRRSYTF	TGTGCCAGCAGCTTTGACCGCCGGAGCTACACCTTC	TRBV7-2	NA	12	few	TRBJ1-2
CASPNRNQPQHF	TGTGCCAGCCCGAACCGCAATCAGCCCCAGCATTTT	TRBV6-4	NA	12	NA	TRBJ1-5
CASSRTTLYNEQFF	TGTGCCAGCAGTCGCACGACTCTTTACAATGAGCAGTTCTTC	TRBV7-2	NA	14	few	TRBJ2-1